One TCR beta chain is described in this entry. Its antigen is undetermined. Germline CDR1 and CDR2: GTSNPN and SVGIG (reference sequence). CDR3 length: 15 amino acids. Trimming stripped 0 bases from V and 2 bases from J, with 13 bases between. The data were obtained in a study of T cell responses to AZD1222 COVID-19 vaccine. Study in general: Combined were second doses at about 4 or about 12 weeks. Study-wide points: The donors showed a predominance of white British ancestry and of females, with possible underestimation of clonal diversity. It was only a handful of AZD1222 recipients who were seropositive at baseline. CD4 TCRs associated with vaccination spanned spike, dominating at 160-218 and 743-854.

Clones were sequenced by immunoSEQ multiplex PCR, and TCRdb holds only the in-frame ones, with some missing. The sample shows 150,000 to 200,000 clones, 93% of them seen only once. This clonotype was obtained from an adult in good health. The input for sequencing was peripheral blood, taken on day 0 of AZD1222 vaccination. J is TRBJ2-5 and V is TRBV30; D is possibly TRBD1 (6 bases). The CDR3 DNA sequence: TGTGCCTGGAGTGTACGAGGGCAGGGGCAAGAGACCCAGTACTTC. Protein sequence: CAWSVRGQGQETQYF. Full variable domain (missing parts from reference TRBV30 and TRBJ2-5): SQTIHQWPATLVQPVGSPLSLECTVEGTSNPNLYWYRQAAGRGLQLLFYSVGIGQISSEVPQNLSASRPQDRQFILSSKKLLLSDSGFYLCAWSVRGQGQETQYFGPGTRLLVL.